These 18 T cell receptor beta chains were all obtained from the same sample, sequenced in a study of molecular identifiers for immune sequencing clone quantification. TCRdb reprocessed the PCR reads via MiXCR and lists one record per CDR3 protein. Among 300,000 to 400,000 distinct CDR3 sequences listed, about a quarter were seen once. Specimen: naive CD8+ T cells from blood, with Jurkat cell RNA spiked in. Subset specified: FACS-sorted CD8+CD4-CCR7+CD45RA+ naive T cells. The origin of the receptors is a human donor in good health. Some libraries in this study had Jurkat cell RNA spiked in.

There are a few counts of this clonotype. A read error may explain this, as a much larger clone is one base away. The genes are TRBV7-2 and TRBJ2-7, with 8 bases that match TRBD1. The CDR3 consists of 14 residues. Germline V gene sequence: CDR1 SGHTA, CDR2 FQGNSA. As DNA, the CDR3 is TGTGCCAGCAGCTTTACGACAGGGGCCCACGAGCTGTACTTC. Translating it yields CASSFTTGAHELYF.

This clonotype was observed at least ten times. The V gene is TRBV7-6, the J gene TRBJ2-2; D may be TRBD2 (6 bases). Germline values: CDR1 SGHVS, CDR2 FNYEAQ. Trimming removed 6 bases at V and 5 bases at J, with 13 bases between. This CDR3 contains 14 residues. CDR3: CASSLAYSTGELFF. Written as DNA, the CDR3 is TGTGCCAGCAGTCTAGCGTATTCGACCGGGGAGCTGTTTTTT. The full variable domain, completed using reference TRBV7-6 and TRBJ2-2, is GAGVSQSPRYKVTKRGQDVALRCDPISGHVSLYWYRQALGQGPEFLTYFNYEAQQDKSGLPNDRFSAERPEGSISTLTIQRTEQRDSAMYRCASSLAYSTGELFFGEGSRLTVL.

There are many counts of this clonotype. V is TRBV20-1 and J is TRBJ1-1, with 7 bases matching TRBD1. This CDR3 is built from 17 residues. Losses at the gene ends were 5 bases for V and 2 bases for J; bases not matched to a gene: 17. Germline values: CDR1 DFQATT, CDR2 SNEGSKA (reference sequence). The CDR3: CSAVIPYFRTGNTEAFF. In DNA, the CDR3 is TGCAGTGCTGTAATTCCGTATTTCCGGACAGGTAACACTGAAGCTTTCTTT.

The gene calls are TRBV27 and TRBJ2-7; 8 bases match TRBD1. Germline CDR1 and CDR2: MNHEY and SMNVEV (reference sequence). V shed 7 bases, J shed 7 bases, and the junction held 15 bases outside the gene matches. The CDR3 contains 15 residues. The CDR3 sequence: CASTRTPGGLGEQYF. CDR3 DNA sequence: TGTGCCAGCACCCGAACTCCAGGGGGCCTTGGAGAGCAGTACTTC.

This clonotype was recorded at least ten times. The DNA of the CDR3 is TGTGCCAGCAGCTTAGGGCAGGAGCCCGGGGAGCTGTTTTTT. It codes for CASSLGQEPGELFF. This sequence joins TRBV7-9 and TRBJ2-2, with unresolved D. From germline, CDR1 is SEHNR and CDR2 FQNEAQ (reference sequence). The CDR3 totals 14 residues. V lost 1 base, J lost 6 bases, and 9 bases lay in between.

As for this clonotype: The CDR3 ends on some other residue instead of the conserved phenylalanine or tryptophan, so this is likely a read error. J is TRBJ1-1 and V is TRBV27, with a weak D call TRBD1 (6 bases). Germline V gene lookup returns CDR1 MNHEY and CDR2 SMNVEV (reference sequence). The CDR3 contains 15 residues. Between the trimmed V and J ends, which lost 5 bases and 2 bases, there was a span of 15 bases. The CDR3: CASSKQGIANTEAFI. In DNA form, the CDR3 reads TGTGCCAGCAGTAAACAGGGTATCGCCAACACTGAAGCTTTCATT.

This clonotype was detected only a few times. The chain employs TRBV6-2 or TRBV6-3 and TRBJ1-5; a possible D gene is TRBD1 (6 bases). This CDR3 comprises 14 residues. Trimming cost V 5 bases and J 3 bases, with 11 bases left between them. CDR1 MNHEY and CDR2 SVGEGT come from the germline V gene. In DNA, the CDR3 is TGTGCCAGCAGTGAGGGACACAACAATCAGCCCCAGCATTTT. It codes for CASSEGHNNQPQHF.

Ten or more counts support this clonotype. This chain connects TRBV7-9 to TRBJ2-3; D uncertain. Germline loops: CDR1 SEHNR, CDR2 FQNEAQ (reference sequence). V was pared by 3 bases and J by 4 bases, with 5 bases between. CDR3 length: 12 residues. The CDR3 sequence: CASSLMADTQYF. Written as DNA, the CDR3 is TGTGCCAGCAGCTTGATGGCAGATACGCAGTATTTT.

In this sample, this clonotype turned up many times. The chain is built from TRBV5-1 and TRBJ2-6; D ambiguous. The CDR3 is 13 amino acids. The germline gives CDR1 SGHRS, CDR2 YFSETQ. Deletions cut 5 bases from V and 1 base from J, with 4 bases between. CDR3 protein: CASRESGANVLTF. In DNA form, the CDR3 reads TGCGCCAGCAGGGAGTCTGGGGCCAACGTCCTGACTTTC.

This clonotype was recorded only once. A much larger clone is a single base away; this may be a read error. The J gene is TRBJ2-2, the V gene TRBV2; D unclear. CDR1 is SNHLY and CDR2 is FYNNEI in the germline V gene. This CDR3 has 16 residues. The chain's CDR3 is CVSIGLERSNTGELFF. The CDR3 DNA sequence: TGTGTCAGCATAGGGTTAGAAAGATCGAACACCGGGGAGCTGTTTTTT. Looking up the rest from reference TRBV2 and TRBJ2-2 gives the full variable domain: EPEVTQTPSHQVTQMGQEVILRCVPISNHLYFYWYRQILGQKVEFLVSFYNNEISEKSEIFDDQFSVERPDGSNFTLKIRSTKLEDSAMYFCVSIGLERSNTGELFFGEGSRLTVL.

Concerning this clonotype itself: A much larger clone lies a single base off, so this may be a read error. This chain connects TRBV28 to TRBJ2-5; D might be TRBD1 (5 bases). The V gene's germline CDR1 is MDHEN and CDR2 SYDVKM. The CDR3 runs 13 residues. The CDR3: CASSLTAREAQYF. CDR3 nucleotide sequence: TGTGCCAGCAGTTTGACAGCACGAGAGGCCCAGTACTTC.

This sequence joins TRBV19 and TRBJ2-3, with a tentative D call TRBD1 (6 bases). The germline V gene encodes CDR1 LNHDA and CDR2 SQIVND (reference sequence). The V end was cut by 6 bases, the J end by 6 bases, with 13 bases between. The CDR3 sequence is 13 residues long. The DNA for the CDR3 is TGTGCCAGTAGACACAGGGATTCCGATACGCAGTATTTT. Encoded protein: CASRHRDSDTQYF.

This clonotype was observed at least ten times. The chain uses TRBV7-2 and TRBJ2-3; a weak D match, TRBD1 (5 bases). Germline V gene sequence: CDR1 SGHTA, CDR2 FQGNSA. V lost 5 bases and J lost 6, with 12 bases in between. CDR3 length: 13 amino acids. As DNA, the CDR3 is TGTGCCAGCAGCCCGAAAAGGGGTGATACGCAGTATTTT. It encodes CASSPKRGDTQYF.

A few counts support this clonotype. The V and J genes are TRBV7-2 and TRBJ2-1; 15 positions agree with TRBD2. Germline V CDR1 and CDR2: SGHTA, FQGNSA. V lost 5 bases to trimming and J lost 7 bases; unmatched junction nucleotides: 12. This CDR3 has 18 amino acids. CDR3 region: CASSQGLAGGLYWNEQFF. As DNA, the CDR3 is TGTGCCAGCAGCCAAGGACTAGCGGGAGGGCTTTACTGGAATGAGCAGTTCTTC.

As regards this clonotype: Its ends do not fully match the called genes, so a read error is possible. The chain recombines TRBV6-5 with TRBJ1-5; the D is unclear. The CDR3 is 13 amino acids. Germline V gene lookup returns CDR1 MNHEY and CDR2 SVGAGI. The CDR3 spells CASSLGFGQHQHF. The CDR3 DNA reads TGTGCCAGCAGCCTGGGTTTTGGTCAGCACCAGCATTTT.

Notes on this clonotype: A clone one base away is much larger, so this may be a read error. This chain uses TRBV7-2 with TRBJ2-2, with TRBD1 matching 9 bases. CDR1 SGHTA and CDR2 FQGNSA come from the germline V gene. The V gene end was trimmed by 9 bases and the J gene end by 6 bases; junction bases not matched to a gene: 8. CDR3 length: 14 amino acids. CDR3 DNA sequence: TGTGCCAGTAACACAGGGGGCGCTTCCGGGGAGCTGTTTTTT. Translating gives CASNTGGASGELFF.

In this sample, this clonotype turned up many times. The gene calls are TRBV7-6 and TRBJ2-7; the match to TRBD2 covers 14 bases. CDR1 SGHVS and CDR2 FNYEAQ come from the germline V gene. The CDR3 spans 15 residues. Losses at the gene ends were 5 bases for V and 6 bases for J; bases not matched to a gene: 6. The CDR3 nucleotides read TGTGCCAGCAGCACAGGACTAGCGGGGGGTGCCGAGCAGTACTTC. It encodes CASSTGLAGGAEQYF.

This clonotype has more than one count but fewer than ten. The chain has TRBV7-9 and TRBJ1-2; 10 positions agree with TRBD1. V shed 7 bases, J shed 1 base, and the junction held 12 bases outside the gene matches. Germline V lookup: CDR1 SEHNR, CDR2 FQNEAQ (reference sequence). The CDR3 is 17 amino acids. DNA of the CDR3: TGTGCCAGCATCCCTGCGGGGGGACAGGGGAGTAACTATGGCTACACCTTC. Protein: CASIPAGGQGSNYGYTF.